These 26 T cell receptor beta chains share one sample of origin, sequenced in a study of cytomegalovirus exposure and HLA in healthy donors. The PCR ran on 60 Vbeta and 13 Jbeta primers. Produced via immunoSEQ multiplex PCR; TCRdb's table is partial and in-frame only. The table shows 100,000 to 150,000 clones, with 70% to 85% occurring only once. Sequenced: PBMCs. These receptors all come from a boy aged 10-17 years in good health and CMV-seronegative.

Details on this clone: At one of its ends the junction is not consistent with the germline gene, which may arise from a read error. The chain employs TRBV6-5 and TRBJ2-5; D call uncertain. The CDR3 consists of 14 residues. The germline V gene encodes CDR1 MNHEY and CDR2 SVGAGI. The CDR3 reads CASSYSTVRETQYF. The CDR3 nucleotides are TGTGCCAGCAGCTACTCTACAGTAAGAGAGACCCAGTACTTC.

CDR3 in DNA: TGTGCCAGCAGCGTACAGGGGTCCTATGGCTACACCTTC. Amino acids: CASSVQGSYGYTF. The rearrangement links TRBV9 to TRBJ1-2; D is possibly TRBD1 (6 bases). V lost 1 base and J 4 bases, leaving 8 bases between the germline ends. Germline CDR1 is SGDLS and CDR2 is YYNGEE. The CDR3 loop spans 13 amino acids.

This rearrangement joins TRBV28 to TRBJ2-3; TRBD2 aligns across 8 bases. Germline V gene lookup returns CDR1 MDHEN and CDR2 SYDVKM. This CDR3 spans 15 amino acids. Unmatched junction bases numbered 9, after V lost 10 bases and J lost 0 bases. The CDR3 coding sequence is TGTGCCACCTCCCGGGGGGGGATAAGCACAGATACGCAGTATTTT. This sequence encodes CATSRGGISTDTQYF.

CDR3 sequence: CASSLHTTYEQYF. In nucleotides, the CDR3 is TGTGCCAGCAGTTTACACACCACCTACGAGCAGTACTTC. The genes are TRBV27 and TRBJ2-7; no definite D call. This CDR3 comprises 13 residues. V was pared by 2 bases and J by 2 bases, with 7 bases between. Germline V lookup: CDR1 MNHEY, CDR2 SMNVEV (reference sequence).

Remarks on this clone: The sample holds other DNA sequences that translate to the same CDR3. This chain joins TRBV29-1 and TRBJ1-1; D is possibly TRBD1 (6 bases). V lost 6 bases to trimming and J lost 2 bases, with 13 bases between them. The germline CDR1 and CDR2 sequences are SQVTM and ANQGSEA. The CDR3 runs 13 residues. The CDR3 DNA reads TGCAGCGTCTCAGGACAGCTAAACACTGAAGCTTTCTTT. Translated: CSVSGQLNTEAFF.

The rearrangement uses TRBV5-4 and TRBJ1-1; TRBD1 aligns across 8 bases. Germline V gene lookup returns CDR1 SGHNT and CDR2 YYREEE (reference sequence). Trimming took 4 bases from V and 0 from J; bases not matched to a gene: 8. The CDR3 spans 16 residues. CDR3 loop: CASSLGQGLMNTEAFF. In nucleotides, the CDR3 is TGTGCCAGCAGCCTAGGACAGGGACTCATGAACACTGAAGCTTTCTTT.

In this sample, this clone turned up a few times. J is TRBJ2-7 and V is TRBV2; TRBD1 is a possible D gene (6 bases). Trimming took 11 bases from V and 2 from J, leaving 22 bases between them. The CDR3 has 15 residues. The germline V gene has CDR1 SNHLY and CDR2 FYNNEI. CDR3 loop: CASQGKGYPTYEQYF. DNA of the CDR3: TGTGCCTCCCAGGGGAAGGGTTACCCTACCTACGAGCAGTACTTC.

The chain is built from TRBV7-8 and TRBJ2-1, with 10 bases aligning to TRBD2. V was pared by 7 bases and J by 8 bases, with 11 bases of the junction left unmatched. This CDR3 contains 15 residues. Germline lookup yields CDR1 SGHVS and CDR2 FQNEAQ. The CDR3 region has the DNA TGTGCCAGCACCTCAGAGCGGGAGGGCCTGTATGAGCAGTTCTTC. Protein: CASTSEREGLYEQFF.

CDR3 sequence: CAWTEGSGNTIYF. The CDR3 region has the DNA TGTGCCTGGACTGAGGGCTCTGGAAACACCATATATTTT. The chain joins TRBV30 to TRBJ1-3, with unresolved D. The CDR3 has 13 amino acids. Germline CDR1 is GTSNPN and CDR2 is SVGIG (reference sequence). The ends were cut back, 4 bases at V and 0 bases at J, with 7 bases in the middle.

The gene calls are TRBV30 and TRBJ2-1, with D hard to call. The CDR3 totals 11 residues. V lost 5 bases, J lost 8 bases, and 10 bases lay in between. Germline CDR1 reads GTSNPN; CDR2 reads SVGIG (reference sequence). CDR3 bases: TGTGCCTGGTCGGGTTATGATGAGCAGTTCTTC. Translated, it gives CAWSGYDEQFF.

This chain links TRBV27 with TRBJ2-7; 7 bases align to TRBD1. Unmatched junction bases numbered 7, after V lost 4 bases and J lost 1 base. There are 15 residues in the CDR3. Germline CDR1 and CDR2: MNHEY and SMNVEV (reference sequence). CDR3 nucleotides: TGTGCCAGCAGTTCAACGGACAGGCTTTCCTACGAGCAGTACTTC. The encoded protein is CASSSTDRLSYEQYF.

V gene TRBV30 combines with J gene TRBJ1-1; D call uncertain. This CDR3 contains 12 residues. Germline V gene data show CDR1 as GTSNPN and CDR2 as SVGIG (reference sequence). The ends were cut back, 3 bases at V and 2 bases at J, with 7 bases in the middle. The CDR3 region is CAWRGTNTEAFF. CDR3 nucleotides: TGTGCCTGGAGGGGCACCAACACTGAAGCTTTCTTT.

This clone was picked up a small number of times. The chain recombines TRBV6-1 with TRBJ2-7, with 11 bases matching TRBD2. J was trimmed by 0 bases and V by 3 bases; bases with no gene match: 4. In germline, CDR1 is MNHNS, CDR2 SASEGT. This CDR3 has 16 amino acids. The CDR3 nucleotides are TGTGCCAGCAGTGAGCTAGCGGGAGGAACCTCCTACGAGCAGTACTTC. It codes for CASSELAGGTSYEQYF.

This clone was recorded only once. J is TRBJ2-3 and V is TRBV4-3; TRBD2 aligns across 10 bases. J gave up 2 bases and V 0 bases, and 5 bases lay outside the gene matches. This CDR3 is 17 amino acids long. Germline-derived CDR1 and CDR2 are LGHNA and YSLEER. Here the CDR3 reads CASSQDRLAGSTDTQYF. The CDR3, as DNA: TGCGCCAGCAGCCAAGATAGACTAGCGGGTTCCACAGATACGCAGTATTTT.

The chain has TRBV4-1 and TRBJ2-1; TRBD2 aligns across 10 bases. The ends lost 5 bases at V and 2 bases at J; junction bases unmatched: 6. The germline V gene encodes CDR1 MGHRA and CDR2 YSYEKL. This CDR3 is 16 amino acids long. The CDR3 here is CASSSPGTSAYNEQFF. The CDR3 bases are TGCGCCAGCAGCAGCCCGGGGACTAGCGCCTACAATGAGCAGTTCTTC.

The J gene is TRBJ2-1, the V gene TRBV25-1; TRBD1 might be the D (6 bases). Per the germline V gene, CDR1 is MGHDK and CDR2 is SYGVNS. This CDR3 is built from 12 residues. V lost 9 bases to trimming and J lost 8 bases, with 14 bases between them. As DNA, the CDR3 is TGTGCCAGTGGGTACAGGGCTTATGAGCAGTTCTTC. Encoded protein: CASGYRAYEQFF.

This clone was detected a few times. This sequence joins TRBV10-3 and TRBJ1-4; possibly TRBD1 for D (5 bases). This CDR3 has 13 amino acids. V lost 10 bases and J lost 3, with 12 bases in between. CDR1 ENHRY and CDR2 SYGVKD come from the germline V gene. CDR3 loop: CATRTPPNEKLFF. CDR3 DNA sequence: TGTGCCACCAGGACACCTCCTAATGAAAAACTGTTTTTT.

The rearrangement uses TRBV7-2 and TRBJ2-7, with D perhaps matching TRBD1 (6 bases). V shed 4 bases and J shed 4 bases, with 11 bases lying between them. This CDR3 comprises 13 residues. CDR1 and CDR2 from the germline V gene are SGHTA and FQGNSA. As DNA, the CDR3 is TGTGCCAGCAGCTCCAGGGGCGGTTACGAGCAGTACTTC. It encodes CASSSRGGYEQYF.

Only one count was recorded for this clone. The chain employs TRBV4-1 and TRBJ1-2; the D gene is possibly TRBD1 (6 bases). CDR1 is MGHRA, CDR2 YSYEKL, per germline. With 2 bases removed from V and 6 bases from J, the gap between germline ends came to 19 bases. The CDR3 sequence is 16 residues long. CDR3 in DNA: TGCGCCAGCAGCCAACCTAACCAGGGGACAATGCATGGCTACACCTTC. Amino acids: CASSQPNQGTMHGYTF.

Note on this clone: It is unclear where the CDR3 begins or ends on the DNA, so no DNA is shown, and the CDR3 is as TCRdb lists it. This rearrangement joins TRBV5-1 to TRBJ2-2; TRBD2 is the table's D call and was not checked against the DNA. The CDR3 length is 14 residues, termini included. Germline V CDR1 and CDR2: SGHRS, YFSETQ. Here the CDR3 reads CASRSSSGTGELFF.

CDR3 region: CSVAGGNGYEQYF. CDR3 nucleotide sequence: TGCAGCGTTGCGGGAGGGAACGGCTACGAGCAGTACTTC. V usage is TRBV29-1 and J usage is TRBJ2-7; the match to TRBD2 covers 8 bases. The germline V gene has CDR1 SQVTM and CDR2 ANQGSEA. The junction had 5 bases not matched to a gene; V was cut back by 4 bases and J by 3 bases. The CDR3 runs to 13 residues.

V usage is TRBV4-1 and J usage is TRBJ2-3, with D uncertain. The CDR3 length is 16 residues. Germline loops: CDR1 MGHRA, CDR2 YSYEKL. Deletions cut 1 base from V and 1 base from J, with 12 bases between. The CDR3: CASSQVSGVGTDTQYF. Written as DNA, the CDR3 is TGCGCCAGCAGCCAAGTTTCAGGTGTGGGCACAGATACGCAGTATTTT.

The chain recombines TRBV21-1 with TRBJ2-1; TRBD1 is taken as the D call from the table, unchecked against the DNA. TRBV21-1 is an annotated pseudogene. The CDR3 runs 16 residues. CDR3 coding DNA: TGTGCCAGCAGCAAAGACAGGGGGGTTCCCTACAATGAGCAGTTCTTC. Translated: CASSKDRGVPYNEQFF.

J is TRBJ2-1 and V is TRBV7-2; 9 bases align to TRBD2. Germline assignment: CDR1 SGHTA and CDR2 FQGNSA. The CDR3 contains 16 residues. Unmatched junction bases numbered 12, after V lost 5 bases and J lost 7 bases. CDR3 sequence reads: CASSPYIAGVGNEQFF. The CDR3, as DNA: TGTGCCAGCAGCCCGTATATAGCGGGAGTAGGTAATGAGCAGTTCTTC.

V usage is TRBV4-2 and J usage is TRBJ2-3; 13 nucleotides agree with TRBD2. The germline V gene has CDR1 LGHNA and CDR2 YNFKEQ. V was clipped by 4 bases and J by 4 bases; unmatched bases: 8. The CDR3 spans 17 residues. The CDR3 here is CASSPGLAGELADTQYF. DNA of the CDR3: TGTGCCAGCAGCCCCGGACTAGCGGGAGAGTTGGCAGATACGCAGTATTTT.

The CDR3 sequence: CASSSKTGGYEQFF. The CDR3 DNA reads as TGTGCCAGCAGCTCCAAGACAGGGGGCTATGAGCAGTTCTTC. V usage is TRBV13 and J usage is TRBJ2-1, with 10 bases identical to TRBD1. Germline lookup yields CDR1 PRHDT and CDR2 FYEKMQ (reference sequence). The CDR3 sequence is 14 residues long. V trimming: 4 bases; J trimming: 8 bases; junction bases outside the gene matches: 5.